Below, 30 T cell receptor beta chains from the same sample are listed, as sequenced in a study of OX40 agonist ivuxolimab in advanced cancers. Some clones are missing from TCRdb's copy, which holds only in-frame ones; the method was immunoSEQ multiplex PCR. The top ten clones hold 2% to 2.5% of a sample with more than 30,000 clones, 86% of them seen once. The input for sequencing was CD4+ or CD8+ T cells sorted from blood, taken in a trial of the OX40 agonist ivuxolimab. The receptors here all came from an adult with an advanced solid tumor such as melanoma, head and neck, liver or kidney cancer.

The chain combines TRBV6-1 with TRBJ2-7, with TRBD1 matching over 9 bases. Germline assignment: CDR1 MNHNS and CDR2 SASEGT. The CDR3 totals 14 residues. The junction had 5 bases not matched to a gene; V was cut back by 2 bases and J by 6 bases. This chain's CDR3 is CASSEYRGRSEQYF. The CDR3 DNA reads as TGTGCCAGCAGTGAATACAGGGGGCGAAGCGAGCAGTACTTC.

This clone was observed a few times. This chain joins TRBV6-5 and TRBJ2-3; D is possibly TRBD1 or TRBD2 (6 bases each). Trimming cost V 6 bases and J 0 bases, with 10 bases left between them. Germline V gives CDR1 MNHEY, CDR2 SVGAGI. This CDR3 has 14 amino acids. The CDR3 loop is CASRRGQSTDTQYF. In DNA form, the CDR3 reads TGTGCCAGCAGACGGGGGCAAAGCACAGATACGCAGTATTTT.

The genes are TRBV11-2 and TRBJ1-2; D is perhaps TRBD1 (5 bases). The V end was cut by 2 bases, the J end by 2 bases, with 6 bases between. This CDR3 is 13 amino acids long. Germline V gene data show CDR1 as SGHAT and CDR2 as FQNNGV. In DNA form, the CDR3 reads TGTGCCAGCAGCTTAAACAGGAACTATGGCTACACCTTC. Translated: CASSLNRNYGYTF.

The rearrangement links TRBV5-1 to TRBJ2-1; perhaps D is TRBD1 or TRBD2 (5 bases each). This CDR3 spans 14 amino acids. Germline assignment: CDR1 SGHRS and CDR2 YFSETQ. V shed 4 bases and J shed 0 bases, with 8 bases lying between them. CDR3 amino acids: CASSGDLSYNEQFF. In nucleotides, the CDR3 is TGCGCCAGCAGCGGGGACCTCTCCTACAATGAGCAGTTCTTC.

The chain uses TRBV5-1 and TRBJ1-2; TRBD1 matches at 7 bases. This CDR3 comprises 14 residues. V shed 1 base, J shed 2 bases, and the junction held 2 bases outside the gene matches. CDR1 is SGHRS, CDR2 YFSETQ, per germline. The CDR3 sequence: CASSLLDRNYGYTF. The CDR3 region has the DNA TGCGCCAGCAGCTTGTTGGACAGGAACTATGGCTACACCTTC.

The chain employs TRBV7-2 and TRBJ1-4; 8 nucleotides align to TRBD1. Germline CDR1 and CDR2: SGHTA and FQGNSA. Trimming removed 5 bases from V and 7 bases from J; junction bases left unmatched: 9. The CDR3 is made up of 15 amino acids. The CDR3 bases are TGTGCCAGCAGCCGAGGACAGGGAGGGTCTGAAAAACTGTTTTTT. Its protein product is CASSRGQGGSEKLFF.

The chain carries TRBV14 and TRBJ1-2, with D possibly matching TRBD1 (5 bases). The V gene's germline CDR1 is SGHDN and CDR2 FVKESK. This CDR3 is built from 13 residues. V lost 0 bases and J lost 8, with 10 bases in between. Here the CDR3 DNA reads TGTGCCAGCAGCCAAGACAGGGCAGGGGGCTACACCTTC. It yields the protein CASSQDRAGGYTF.

The genes are TRBV7-2 and TRBJ2-3; 12 positions agree with TRBD2. J was trimmed by 2 bases and V by 5 bases; bases with no gene match: 11. The V gene's germline CDR1 is SGHTA and CDR2 FQGNSA. This CDR3 is built from 18 residues. The CDR3 DNA sequence: TGTGCCAGCAGCCGAGTCCTAGCGGGGGGGCTCGACACAGATACGCAGTATTTT. Protein sequence: CASSRVLAGGLDTDTQYF.

The V call is TRBV5-1, the J call TRBJ2-5; D is possibly TRBD1 or TRBD2 (6 bases each). From germline, CDR1 is SGHRS and CDR2 YFSETQ. With 6 bases removed from V and 4 bases from J, the gap between germline ends came to 13 bases. The CDR3 covers 13 residues. The DNA of the CDR3 is TGCGCCAGCAAGTTTGGGGGGCTAGAGACCCAGTACTTC. Translation gives CASKFGGLETQYF.

The rearrangement joins TRBV6-5 to TRBJ1-1; D is uncertain. Germline V gene lookup returns CDR1 MNHEY and CDR2 SVGAGI. The CDR3 runs to 13 residues. Trimming took off 3 bases at V and 1 base at J, with 6 bases between the two ends. CDR3 in DNA: TGTGCCAGCAGTTATTCGGCGAACACTGAAGCTTTCTTT. Translating gives CASSYSANTEAFF.

J is TRBJ1-1 and V is TRBV7-3; D possibly corresponds to TRBD1 (6 bases). The germline V gene has CDR1 SGHTA and CDR2 FQGTGA. Deletions cut 5 bases from V and 0 bases from J, with 10 bases between. The CDR3 is 14 amino acids. In DNA, the CDR3 is TGTGCCAGCAGCCCGGACAGAATGAACACTGAAGCTTTCTTT. Translated: CASSPDRMNTEAFF.

The chain uses TRBV11-3 and TRBJ2-1, with 13 bases matching TRBD2. The germline V gene has CDR1 SGHNT and CDR2 YENEEA. Germline trimming cut 5 bases from V and 9 bases from J; bases unmatched to any gene: 7. The CDR3 is 15 residues long. The CDR3 DNA reads TGTGCCAGCAGCAAGACTAGCGGGGGGAAGATTGAGCAGTTCTTC. Its protein product is CASSKTSGGKIEQFF.

The gene calls are TRBV5-6 and TRBJ2-7, with TRBD2 matching 7 bases. The ends lost 2 bases at V and 3 bases at J; junction bases unmatched: 11. There are 16 residues in the CDR3. The germline gives CDR1 SGHDT, CDR2 YYEEEE. Here the CDR3 reads CASSLSPLGLIYEQYF. CDR3 bases: TGTGCCAGCAGCTTATCTCCTTTGGGACTAATCTACGAGCAGTACTTC.

The chain has TRBV19 and TRBJ1-4, with a possible D match to TRBD1 (5 bases). With 10 bases removed from V and 8 bases from J, the gap between germline ends came to 14 bases. Germline CDR1 and CDR2: LNHDA and SQIVND (reference sequence). CDR3 length: 12 residues. This CDR3 reads CAKGRQWEKLFF. The CDR3 nucleotides read TGTGCCAAGGGACGTCAATGGGAAAAACTGTTTTTT. The whole variable domain, filled in from reference TRBV19 and TRBJ1-4, reads DGGITQSPKYLFRKEGQNVTLSCEQNLNHDAMYWYRQDPGQGLRLIYYSQIVNDFQKGDIAEGYSVSREKKESFPLTVTSAQKNPTAFYLCAKGRQWEKLFFGSGTQLSVL.

The chain uses TRBV5-1 and TRBJ1-2; tentative D call: TRBD1 (5 bases). The CDR3 is 15 residues long. V lost 4 bases, J lost 0 bases, and 13 bases lay in between. Germline CDR1 is SGHRS and CDR2 is YFSETQ. The CDR3 here is CASSPGLIANYGYTF. CDR3 nucleotides: TGCGCCAGCAGCCCGGGACTGATAGCTAACTATGGCTACACCTTC.

The chain combines TRBV30 with TRBJ2-3; 7 bases agree with TRBD2. The CDR3 runs 13 residues. The V gene end was trimmed by 5 bases and the J gene end by 5 bases; junction bases not matched to a gene: 7. Germline CDR1 is GTSNPN and CDR2 is SVGIG (reference sequence). The CDR3 protein is CAWATGEGDTQYF. The CDR3 DNA sequence: TGTGCCTGGGCCACGGGGGAGGGAGATACGCAGTATTTT.

Comments on this clone: One junction end disagrees with the germline gene, perhaps due to a read error. In DNA, the CDR3 is TGTGCCACCAGGAGAGGCGGCAATGAGCAGTTCTTC. Protein sequence: CATRRGGNEQFF. This chain uses TRBV15 with TRBJ2-1; no definite D call. Germline loops: CDR1 LNHNV, CDR2 YYDKDF (reference sequence). The CDR3 is made up of 12 amino acids.

V usage is TRBV4-2 and J usage is TRBJ2-7; 8 bases are a match to TRBD2. This CDR3 is built from 16 residues. CDR1 is LGHNA and CDR2 is YNFKEQ in the germline V gene. V lost 1 base to trimming and J lost 2 bases; unmatched junction nucleotides: 7. The CDR3 loop is CASSQAGGGPTYEQYF. The CDR3 DNA reads TGTGCCAGCAGCCAAGCTGGCGGGGGGCCTACCTACGAGCAGTACTTC.

The J gene is TRBJ2-5, the V gene TRBV6-5; weak D call: TRBD2 (6 bases). V was shortened by 0 bases and J by 9 bases, with 17 bases between the two germline ends. The germline V gene encodes CDR1 MNHEY and CDR2 SVGAGI. The CDR3 covers 15 residues. CDR3 in DNA: TGTGCCAGCAGTTACTCGGGACTGGCCCACGCGGCCCAGTACTTC. It translates to CASSYSGLAHAAQYF.

V is TRBV5-1 and J is TRBJ1-3; a weak D match, TRBD1 (5 bases). The germline V gene has CDR1 SGHRS and CDR2 YFSETQ. V was shortened by 4 bases and J by 0 bases, with 11 bases between the two germline ends. The CDR3 is 15 amino acids. The CDR3 sequence: CASSHGDGSGNTIYF. The CDR3 DNA sequence: TGCGCCAGCAGCCATGGGGACGGCTCTGGAAACACCATATATTTT.

V is TRBV11-2 and J is TRBJ1-2; D is undetermined. There are 15 residues in the CDR3. CDR1 and CDR2 from the germline V gene are SGHAT and FQNNGV. V was cut by 7 bases and J by 5 bases, with 20 bases left in between. The CDR3 sequence: CASNYHRVSLYGYTF. The CDR3 DNA reads TGTGCCAGCAACTATCACCGAGTTTCCTTGTATGGCTACACCTTC.

V usage is TRBV7-9 and J usage is TRBJ2-2; tentative D call: TRBD1 (5 bases). The CDR3 loop spans 16 amino acids. The V gene lost 2 bases and the J gene lost 7 bases, with 17 bases spanning the gap. CDR1 is SEHNR, CDR2 FQNEAQ, per germline (reference sequence). The CDR3 reads CASSLLIGQGGGELFF. CDR3 sequence (DNA): TGTGCCAGCAGCTTACTAATTGGCCAGGGCGGCGGGGAGCTGTTTTTT. Full variable domain (missing parts from reference TRBV7-9 and TRBJ2-2): DTGVSQNPRHKITKRGQNVTFRCDPISEHNRLYWYRQTLGQGPEFLTYFQNEAQLEKSRLLSDRFSAERPKGSFSTLEIQRTEQGDSAMYLCASSLLIGQGGGELFFGEGSRLTVL.

The chain carries TRBV10-3 and TRBJ1-2; D is ambiguous. V shed 3 bases and J shed 4 bases, with 6 bases lying between them. Germline V gene data show CDR1 as ENHRY and CDR2 as SYGVKD. The CDR3 has 12 amino acids. The CDR3 protein is CAISDAPYGYTF. The CDR3 DNA reads TGTGCCATCAGTGATGCCCCCTATGGCTACACCTTC.

This chain connects TRBV5-5 to TRBJ2-7; 8 positions agree with TRBD2. The V segment lost 6 bases and the J segment 0 bases; nucleotides outside the gene matches: 8. CDR1 and CDR2 (germline): SGHKS, YYEKEE (reference sequence). This CDR3 has 15 amino acids. The CDR3 DNA is TGTGCCAGCACCGATCGGGGGGGTAGCTCCTACGAGCAGTACTTC. As protein: CASTDRGGSSYEQYF.

The chain carries TRBV6-5 and TRBJ1-6, with D uncertain. V lost 5 bases, J lost 3 bases, and 8 bases lay in between. The CDR3 contains 14 residues. The germline CDR1 and CDR2 sequences are MNHEY and SVGAGI. The CDR3 DNA sequence: TGTGCCAGCAGTAGCCGGGACTATAATTCACCCCTCCACTTT. Its protein product is CASSSRDYNSPLHF.

The genes are TRBV4-3 and TRBJ2-7, with D possibly matching TRBD1 (5 bases). This CDR3 has 15 residues. Germline CDR1 and CDR2: LGHNA and YSLEER. V lost 4 bases and J 3 bases, leaving 16 bases between the germline ends. The CDR3 DNA sequence: TGCGCCAGCAGCCGTACCGAACAGGAGAACTACGAGCAGTACTTC. Residues: CASSRTEQENYEQYF.

This clone has only a few counts. This chain connects TRBV5-1 to TRBJ1-2; 7 bases match TRBD1. V was pared by 4 bases and J by 7 bases, with 7 bases of the junction left unmatched. Germline CDR1 SGHRS, CDR2 YFSETQ. This CDR3 has 13 amino acids. The CDR3 coding sequence is TGCGCCAGCAGCCCTTCGACAGGGTTTGGCTACACCTTC. This encodes CASSPSTGFGYTF.

The genes are TRBV29-1 and TRBJ2-1; 10 nucleotides match TRBD2. Looked up from germline, CDR1 is SQVTM and CDR2 is ANQGSEA. V lost 8 bases to trimming and J lost 9 bases; unmatched junction nucleotides: 10. This CDR3 is 13 amino acids long. The CDR3: CSYSERGGGEQFF. CDR3 nucleotide sequence: TGCAGCTACTCGGAGCGGGGGGGCGGTGAGCAGTTCTTC.

The rearrangement uses TRBV2 and TRBJ2-3; the D gene is possibly TRBD2 (7 bases). The CDR3 loop spans 16 amino acids. Germline V gives CDR1 SNHLY, CDR2 FYNNEI. The V end lost 6 bases, the J end lost 5 bases, and 21 bases lay between the germline ends. The CDR3 sequence is CASSPWGGQRLDTQYF. CDR3 nucleotide sequence: TGTGCCAGCAGCCCCTGGGGGGGGCAAAGATTAGATACGCAGTATTTT.

V is TRBV4-1 and J is TRBJ2-7; no firm D call. The CDR3 covers 14 residues. The germline CDR1 and CDR2 sequences are MGHRA and YSYEKL. Trimming took off 0 bases at V and 0 bases at J, with 6 bases between the two ends. Here the CDR3 reads CASSQEFGSYEQYF. CDR3 DNA: TGCGCCAGCAGCCAAGAGTTCGGCTCCTACGAGCAGTACTTC.